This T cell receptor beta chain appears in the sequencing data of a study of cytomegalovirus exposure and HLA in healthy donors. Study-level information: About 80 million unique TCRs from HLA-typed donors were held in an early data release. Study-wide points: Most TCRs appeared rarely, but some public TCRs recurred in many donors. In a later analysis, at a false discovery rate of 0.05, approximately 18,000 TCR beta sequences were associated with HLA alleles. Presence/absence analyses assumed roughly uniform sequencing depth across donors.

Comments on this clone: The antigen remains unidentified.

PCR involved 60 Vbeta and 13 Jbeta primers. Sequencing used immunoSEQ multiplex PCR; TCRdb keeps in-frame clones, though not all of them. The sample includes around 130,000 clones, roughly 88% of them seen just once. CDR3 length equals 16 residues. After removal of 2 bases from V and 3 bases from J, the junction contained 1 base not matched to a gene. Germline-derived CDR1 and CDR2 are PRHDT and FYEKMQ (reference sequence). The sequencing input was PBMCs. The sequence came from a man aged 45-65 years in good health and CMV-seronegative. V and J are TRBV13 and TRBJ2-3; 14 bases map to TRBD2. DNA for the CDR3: TGTGCCAGCAGCTTAAGACTAGCGGGGGGGACAGATACGCAGTATTTT. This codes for CASSLRLAGGTDTQYF.